The rows below give T cell receptor beta chains drawn from one sample of a study of T-cell memory formation after mild COVID-19. TCRdb independently ran MiXCR on the 5' RACE reads; one entry per CDR3 protein. Found here are more than 250,000 distinct CDR3 sequences, roughly 16% of them singletons; the top ten hold around a fifth. Sample: PBMCs or a T cell subset sorted from them (not recorded which). The receptors originated from a man aged 18 to 30 who had mild COVID-19 (a few samples of this study predate the infection). Cell type and time point are not known. Each CDR3 is given with its conserved first and last residue. D genes are given only for firm matches. Size is omitted from some rows. Given values are once, few, many or a class for expanded clones.

>TRBJ2-2|TRBV24-1|NA|TRBD1
CATSDSPGQGSTGELFF
TGTGCCACCAGTGATTCGCCGGGACAGGGAAGCACCGGGGAGCTGTTTTTT
>TRBJ1-2|TRBV9|NA|NA
CASSVGPVGDYGYTF
TGTGCCAGCAGCGTAGGCCCCGTAGGGGATTATGGCTACACCTTC
>TRBJ1-2|TRBV27|NA|NA
CASKGQVPYGYTF
TGTGCCAGCAAGGGCCAGGTGCCCTATGGCTACACCTTC
>TRBJ2-1|TRBV11-2|NA|TRBD1
CASSSLWGDGTGDNEQFF
TGTGCCAGCAGCTCGCTATGGGGGGACGGGACAGGGGACAATGAGCAGTTCTTC
>TRBJ2-7|TRBV27|few|TRBD2
CASSPRISGVDEQYF
TGTGCCAGCAGTCCCCGAATCAGCGGGGTCGACGAGCAGTACTTC
>TRBJ2-2|TRBV18|many|NA
CASSPRAAANTGELFF
TGTGCCAGCTCACCACGGGCAGCGGCTAACACCGGGGAGCTGTTTTTT
>TRBJ1-2|TRBV7-2|few|NA
CASSLGRWGYTF
TGTGCCAGCAGCTTAGGACGGTGGGGCTACACCTTC
>TRBJ1-2|TRBV30|few|NA
CAWSRDRPYGYTF
TGTGCCTGGAGTAGAGACAGGCCCTATGGCTACACCTTC
>TRBJ2-3|TRBV7-9|NA|NA
CASSLRPESGPYTQYF
TGTGCCAGCAGCTTACGGCCGGAGAGTGGTCCATATACGCAGTATTTT
>TRBJ2-3|TRBV12-3/TRBV12-4|many|NA
CASSLGAVDTQYF
TGTGCCAGCAGTTTGGGAGCGGTAGATACGCAGTATTTT
>TRBJ2-7|TRBV7-2|NA|TRBD2
CASSLEWPTSGVTYEQYF
TGTGCCAGCAGCTTAGAATGGCCGACTAGCGGGGTGACCTACGAGCAGTACTTC
>TRBJ2-1|TRBV6-5|NA|NA
CASSWRGSYNEQFF
TGTGCCAGCAGTTGGAGGGGATCCTACAATGAGCAGTTCTTC
>TRBJ1-5|TRBV20-1|NA|NA
CSARWVDGNQPQHF
TGCAGTGCTAGATGGGTGGATGGCAATCAGCCCCAGCATTTT
>TRBJ2-7|TRBV20-1|few|NA
CSANRDSRGEQYF
TGCAGTGCTAACCGGGACTCACGGGGCGAGCAGTACTTC
>TRBJ1-6|TRBV2|NA|NA
CASSVDRNSPLHF
TGTGCCAGCAGTGTCGACAGGAATTCACCCCTCCACTTT
>TRBJ2-3|TRBV27|few|TRBD1
CASRRLDRGLEDTQYF
TGTGCCAGCAGGCGTCTGGACAGGGGGCTGGAAGATACGCAGTATTTT
>TRBJ1-2|TRBV7-2|many|NA
CASTPPTTAVYGYTF
TGTGCCAGCACCCCTCCCACGACAGCCGTCTATGGCTACACCTTC
>TRBJ1-1|TRBV7-2|few|NA
CASTMFGIEAFF
TGTGCCAGCACCATGTTTGGGATTGAGGCTTTCTTT
>TRBJ1-5|TRBV12-3/TRBV12-4|NA|TRBD1
CASSPGRDRGNQPQHF
TGTGCCAGCAGTCCAGGCCGGGACAGGGGCAATCAGCCCCAGCATTTT
>TRBJ2-3|TRBV6-5|few|NA
CASSYGMDTQYF
TGTGCCAGCAGTTACGGGATGGATACGCAGTATTTT
>TRBJ2-4|TRBV4-2|NA|NA
CASSHRDGKNIQYF
TGTGCCAGCAGCCACAGGGATGGCAAAAACATTCAGTACTTC
>TRBJ1-1|TRBV5-4|NA|NA
CASRGMGPTGTEAFF
TGTGCCAGCAGGGGGATGGGTCCAACGGGGACTGAAGCTTTCTTT
>TRBJ1-1|TRBV20-1|few|TRBD1
CSARVPGGLTEAFF
TGCAGTGCTAGAGTTCCAGGGGGGTTGACTGAAGCTTTCTTT
>TRBJ2-1|TRBV7-9|NA|NA
CASSVGIYNEQFF
TGTGCCAGCAGCGTTGGGATTTACAATGAGCAGTTCTTC